These 12 T cell receptor beta chains share one sample of origin, sequenced in a study of response to subunit inactivated influenza vaccine. TCRdb re-analysed the RT-PCR reads in MiXCR, keeping a single row per CDR3 protein. The sample holds 500,000 to 600,000 distinct CDR3 sequences, roughly 12% seen once. These data also featured in a second study, about T cells expressing NK-cell markers. That source adds: TCR beta cDNA was generated via 5'RACE template switching incorporating UMIs.

The material sequenced was PBMCs from blood, taken on the day of vaccination. The receptors derive from a man aged 45-65 years who received an inactivated influenza vaccine.

This clonotype has more than one count but fewer than ten. The gene calls are TRBV4-3 and TRBJ2-7; 9 nucleotides agree with TRBD2. The J segment lost 7 bases and the V segment lost 0 bases, leaving 13 bases of the junction unmatched. In germline, CDR1 is LGHNA, CDR2 YSLEER. The CDR3 contains 17 residues. The DNA for the CDR3 is TGCGCCAGCAGCCAAGATAAGGGTAGCGGGGGTTTCCGTGAGCAGTACTTC. Translation gives CASSQDKGSGGFREQYF.

A few counts support this clonotype. The chain carries TRBV12-3 or TRBV12-4 and TRBJ2-2; tentative D call: TRBD2 (6 bases). The CDR3 runs to 15 residues. The V gene lost 2 bases and the J gene lost 4 bases, with 11 bases spanning the gap. The DNA for the CDR3 is TGTGCCAGCAGTTTACTAGGAGGGCCCACCGGGGAGCTGTTTTTT. Amino acid sequence: CASSLLGGPTGELFF.

The chain couples TRBV7-9 to TRBJ2-5; D gene unclear. V was cut by 5 bases and J by 0 bases, with 10 bases left in between. The CDR3 has 14 residues. Germline V gene data show CDR1 as SEHNR and CDR2 as FQNEAQ (reference sequence). The chain's CDR3 is CASSHLWHQETQYF. CDR3 nucleotides: TGTGCCAGCAGCCACCTCTGGCACCAAGAGACCCAGTACTTC.

The table lists this clonotype with many counts. The chain is built from TRBV25-1 and TRBJ2-1; D is unresolved. The CDR3 has 11 amino acids. Germline V gives CDR1 MGHDK, CDR2 SYGVNS. Trimming cost V 6 bases and J 8 bases, with 8 bases left between them. The DNA for the CDR3 is TGTGCCAGCAGCTGGAGCGATGAGCAGTTCTTC. It encodes CASSWSDEQFF.

This sequence joins TRBV3-1 and TRBJ1-6, with D unresolved. Germline loops: CDR1 LGHDT, CDR2 YNNKEL (reference sequence). The V end was cut by 3 bases, the J end by 9 bases, with 21 bases between. This CDR3 spans 17 amino acids. CDR3: CASSQKRTDRMSSPLHF. DNA for the CDR3: TGTGCCAGCAGCCAGAAACGGACGGACCGTATGAGTTCACCCCTCCACTTT.

CDR3: CSASGGYNEQFF. DNA for the CDR3: TGCAGTGCTAGCGGGGGGTACAATGAGCAGTTCTTC. The chain links TRBV20-1 to TRBJ2-1; 7 nucleotides match TRBD2. Germline trimming cut 3 bases from V and 4 bases from J; bases unmatched to any gene: 0. CDR3 length: 12 amino acids. CDR1 DFQATT and CDR2 SNEGSKA come from the germline V gene (reference sequence).

Comments on this clonotype: Just one base apart from a much larger clone, this may be a read error. The CDR3 DNA follows: TGTGCCAGCAGCTTAGGCCATTTCAGTCTCAGCACAGATACGCAGTATTTT. It yields the protein CASSLGHFSLSTDTQYF. The chain employs TRBV7-2 and TRBJ2-3; D is uncertain. Trimming took 1 base from V and 0 from J, leaving 14 bases between them. The CDR3 totals 17 residues. The V gene's germline CDR1 is SGHTA and CDR2 FQGNSA. Filled out from reference TRBV7-2 and TRBJ2-3, the complete variable domain reads GAGVSQSPSNKVTEKGKDVELRCDPISGHTALYWYRQSLGQGLEFLIYFQGNSAPDKSGLPSDRFSAERTGGSVSTLTIQRTQQEDSAVYLCASSLGHFSLSTDTQYFGPGTRLTVL.

This clonotype was recorded many times. The V call is TRBV12-3 or TRBV12-4, the J call TRBJ1-1; D is ambiguous. The V gene lost 1 base and the J gene lost 9 bases, with 15 bases spanning the gap. The CDR3 extends over 14 amino acids. The CDR3: CASSLEGRRAQAFF. The DNA for the CDR3 is TGTGCCAGCAGTTTAGAAGGCAGGCGGGCCCAAGCTTTCTTT.

The sample holds a few counts of this clonotype. The CDR3 nucleotides are TGTGCCAGTAGTCCCCAAGCGGGGGGCTATGGCTACACCTTC. As protein: CASSPQAGGYGYTF. This rearrangement joins TRBV19 to TRBJ1-2; perhaps TRBD1 as D (5 bases). CDR1 and CDR2 (germline): LNHDA, SQIVND (reference sequence). This CDR3 contains 14 residues. V was trimmed by 5 bases and J by 4 bases, leaving 14 bases between them.

This clonotype was counted only a few times. The chain joins TRBV4-1 to TRBJ2-7, with D possibly called TRBD1 or TRBD2 (5 bases each). CDR1 is MGHRA, CDR2 YSYEKL, per germline. The V and J ends lost 1 base and 5 bases respectively, with 18 bases between them. CDR3 length: 16 amino acids. The CDR3 coding sequence is TGCGCCAGCAGCCAAGTTTGGGGCCCGGGGCGGGACGAGCAGTACTTC. Translation: CASSQVWGPGRDEQYF.

The V and J genes are TRBV7-8 and TRBJ2-1, with 11 bases that match TRBD2. J was trimmed by 7 bases and V by 1 base; bases with no gene match: 6. The CDR3 loop spans 16 amino acids. Looked up from germline, CDR1 is SGHVS and CDR2 is FQNEAQ. CDR3 nucleotides: TGTGCCAGCAGCTTAGAGGTAGCGGGGGGGCCAAATGAGCAGTTCTTC. Amino acid sequence: CASSLEVAGGPNEQFF.

This clonotype has just a few counts. The chain couples TRBV20-1 to TRBJ1-4; D possibly corresponds to TRBD1 (6 bases). The CDR3 covers 14 residues. Trimming pared 6 bases from V and 0 bases from J, leaving 11 bases between. In germline, CDR1 is DFQATT, CDR2 SNEGSKA (reference sequence). CDR3: CSAADRSTNEKLFF. The CDR3 nucleotides read TGCAGTGCCGCCGACAGGTCAACTAATGAAAAACTGTTTTTT.